One and the same sample provided the 32 T cell receptor beta chains below, sequenced in a study of regulatory T cells in long-lasting Graves disease. For TCR beta, libraries came from iRepertoire HTBI primers and Arm-PCR of CDR3 regions. MiXCR, applied by TCRdb to the multiplex PCR reads, yields one record per CDR3 protein. The repertoire holds 400,000 to 500,000 distinct CDR3 sequences, more than 13% seen once, with 16% in the top ten. Time point of the sample: newly diagnosed GD, antithyroid drugs for less than 3 months. The authors made the TCR library using RNA they extracted from PBMCs. These data were also filed under a second study, of T cells in Graves' hyperthyroidism and ophthalmopathy.

This material consisted of peripheral blood mononuclear cells (PBMCs), taken at new diagnosis, from a patient treated with antithyroid drugs. The receptors here all came from a young woman with Graves disease.

This clonotype was seen ten or more times. The V call is TRBV7-3, the J call TRBJ1-2, with 9 positions matching TRBD1. This CDR3 region has 16 residues. Germline V gene lookup returns CDR1 SGHTA and CDR2 FQGTGA. V lost 5 bases and J lost 8; bases outside the gene matches: 15. The CDR3 DNA is TGTGCCAGCAGCCCTTCCAAGACTACAGGGGGCCAAGGCTACACCTTC. Protein: CASSPSKTTGGQGYTF.

This clonotype was seen ten or more times. The gene calls are TRBV7-3 and TRBJ2-1, with TRBD2 identical over 10 bases. The CDR3 consists of 15 residues. The J segment lost 1 base and the V segment lost 4 bases, leaving 1 base of the junction unmatched. Germline V gene data show CDR1 as SGHTA and CDR2 as FQGTGA. The chain's CDR3 is CASSSAGGSYNEQFF. CDR3 sequence (DNA): TGTGCCAGCAGCTCAGCGGGAGGGTCCTACAATGAGCAGTTCTTC.

This clonotype was detected ten times or more. V usage is TRBV7-8 and J usage is TRBJ1-1; TRBD1 aligns across 10 bases. The CDR3 length is 18 residues. Trimming removed 1 base from V and 2 bases from J; junction bases left unmatched: 10. CDR1 is SGHVS, CDR2 FQNEAQ, per germline. CDR3 bases: TGTGCCAGCAGCTTAGATAGACAGGGGGCTGAGGTAAACACTGAAGCTTTCTTT. Protein sequence: CASSLDRQGAEVNTEAFF.

Ten or more counts support this clonotype. J is TRBJ2-7 and V is TRBV20-1, with D perhaps matching TRBD1 or TRBD2 (5 bases each). From germline, CDR1 is DFQATT and CDR2 SNEGSKA (reference sequence). The CDR3 extends over 11 amino acids. Trimming left V 4 bases short and J 7 bases short, with 11 bases between. The CDR3 here is CSAIRGDEQYF. The DNA for the CDR3 is TGCAGTGCTATTAGGGGAGATGAGCAGTACTTC.

Comments on this clonotype: A much larger clone lies one base from this, so it may be a read error. The V call is TRBV28, the J call TRBJ2-1; D is possibly TRBD1 (6 bases). Germline V CDR1 and CDR2: MDHEN, SYDVKM. The CDR3 covers 14 residues. V lost 1 base to trimming and J lost 10 bases, with 14 bases between them. This CDR3 reads CASSLLQGFYEQFF. The DNA for the CDR3 is TGTGCCAGCAGTTTATTACAGGGTTTTTACGAGCAGTTCTTC.

This clonotype was counted a few times. Because it lacks the conserved phenylalanine or tryptophan at the end, this CDR3 is likely a read error. The chain couples TRBV24-1 to TRBJ1-1; D is uncertain. There are 11 residues in the CDR3. Germline V gene lookup returns CDR1 KGHDR and CDR2 SFDVKD. The ends were cut back, 6 bases at V and 4 bases at J, with 5 bases in the middle. The CDR3 nucleotides are TGTGCCACCAGTCGAGGCACTGAAGCTTTCTCT. The encoded protein is CATSRGTEAFS.

There are many counts of this clonotype. This chain joins TRBV20-1 and TRBJ2-1, with 16 bases aligning to TRBD2. CDR1 is DFQATT and CDR2 is SNEGSKA in the germline V gene (reference sequence). Trimming at V came to 5 bases and at J to 5 bases, leaving 3 bases not matched to a gene. This CDR3 contains 15 residues. The CDR3 DNA sequence: TGCAGTGCTTGGGGACTAGCGGGAGGGAACAATGAGCAGTTCTTC. It yields the protein CSAWGLAGGNNEQFF.

The chain has TRBV11-2 and TRBJ2-7, with TRBD1 matching over 7 bases. This CDR3 contains 14 residues. Germline CDR1 is SGHAT and CDR2 is FQNNGV. Trimming removed 4 bases from V and 1 base from J; junction bases left unmatched: 4. Written as DNA, the CDR3 is TGTGCCAGCAGCTCGCGACAGGGTTCCTACGAGCAGTACTTC. Its protein product is CASSSRQGSYEQYF.

This rearrangement joins TRBV20-1 to TRBJ2-7, with D possibly matching TRBD1 (5 bases). This CDR3 is 12 amino acids long. Germline lookup yields CDR1 DFQATT and CDR2 SNEGSKA (reference sequence). The ends were cut back, 7 bases at V and 4 bases at J, with 14 bases in the middle. The CDR3 DNA reads as TGCAGTGGAAGGGGTTTAGGGTACGAGCAGTACTTC. Translated: CSGRGLGYEQYF.

The J gene is TRBJ2-5, the V gene TRBV27; no firm D call. The germline V and J ends were trimmed by 1 base and 4 bases, with 10 bases remaining between them. This CDR3 contains 14 residues. The germline CDR1 and CDR2 sequences are MNHEY and SMNVEV (reference sequence). CDR3 sequence (DNA): TGTGCCAGCAGTTTATTAGGGCTTGGAGAGACCCAGTACTTC. Its protein product is CASSLLGLGETQYF.

The V and J genes are TRBV10-2 and TRBJ1-1; 7 bases are shared with TRBD1. CDR1 is WSHSY, CDR2 SAAADI, per germline. The CDR3 has 12 amino acids. V shed 6 bases and J 11 bases; nucleotides not matched to a gene: 9. The CDR3 DNA follows: TGCGCCAGCAGCAGGGACAGTTGGGAGGCTTTCTTT. Translated, it gives CASSRDSWEAFF.

This clonotype was seen more than once but under ten times. Without the conserved terminal phenylalanine or tryptophan, this CDR3 likely stems from a read error. The chain employs TRBV11-3 and TRBJ2-1; 9 positions agree with TRBD1. Losses at the gene ends were 3 bases for V and 4 bases for J; bases not matched to a gene: 7. The CDR3 totals 16 residues. Germline CDR1 is SGHNT and CDR2 is YENEEA. The CDR3 nucleotides read TGTGCCAGCAGCTTGCTTCCGGGACAGGGTTACAATGAGCAGTTCTCC. It codes for CASSLLPGQGYNEQFS.

Only one count was recorded for this clonotype. This chain joins TRBV19 and TRBJ2-1; 14 bases are shared with TRBD2. Germline lookup yields CDR1 LNHDA and CDR2 SQIVND (reference sequence). Germline trimming cut 3 bases from V and 8 bases from J; bases unmatched to any gene: 3. CDR3 length: 15 residues. CDR3 coding DNA: TGTGCCAGTAGTATTTTGACTAGCGGGAGGGATGAGCAGTTCTTC. This encodes CASSILTSGRDEQFF.

This clonotype has more than one count but fewer than ten. This chain uses TRBV19 with TRBJ1-2; TRBD1 matches 8 bases. The V gene's germline CDR1 is LNHDA and CDR2 SQIVND (reference sequence). V trimming: 11 bases; J trimming: 4 bases; junction bases outside the gene matches: 6. This CDR3 spans 12 amino acids. This CDR3 is CASYRGTYGYTF. CDR3 nucleotides: TGTGCCTCATACAGGGGGACCTATGGCTACACCTTC.

Details on this clonotype: Since a much larger clone is just one base distant, this may be a read error. The chain combines TRBV29-1 with TRBJ2-7; the D gene is possibly TRBD2 (5 bases). This CDR3 spans 17 amino acids. V shed 7 bases and J shed 1 base, with 26 bases lying between them. Germline-derived CDR1 and CDR2 are SQVTM and ANQGSEA. The CDR3 region is CSAELGSSYPPSYEQYF. CDR3 in DNA: TGCAGCGCCGAGTTGGGGAGCAGCTACCCTCCATCCTACGAGCAGTACTTC.

The chain links TRBV9 to TRBJ2-2, with D hard to call. V was clipped by 0 bases and J by 1 base, with 4 bases between them. The CDR3 loop spans 14 amino acids. From germline, CDR1 is SGDLS and CDR2 YYNGEE. CDR3 amino acids: CASSVGKNTGELFF. The CDR3 coding sequence is TGTGCCAGCAGCGTAGGGAAGAACACCGGGGAGCTGTTTTTT.

This clonotype turned up a few times. The chain couples TRBV19 to TRBJ2-7, with a possible D match to TRBD1 (7 bases). Trimming removed 4 bases at V and 6 bases at J, with 16 bases between. In germline, CDR1 is LNHDA, CDR2 SQIVND (reference sequence). The length of the CDR3 is 14 residues. This CDR3 is CASSTDRRGFEQYF. Here the CDR3 DNA reads TGTGCCAGTAGTACGGACAGGAGGGGATTCGAGCAGTACTTC.

A word on this clonotype: A far larger clone is only one base removed, so a read error is likely. The chain couples TRBV11-2 to TRBJ2-1, with 8 nucleotides matching TRBD1. The ends lost 1 base at V and 8 bases at J; junction bases unmatched: 7. Per the germline V gene, CDR1 is SGHAT and CDR2 is FQNNGV. The CDR3 extends over 15 amino acids. In DNA, the CDR3 is TGTGCCAGCAGCTTAGGGACAGGGATCGGCGATGAGCAGTTCTTC. Amino acid sequence: CASSLGTGIGDEQFF.

This clonotype came up many times. The J gene is TRBJ1-1, the V gene TRBV6-5; 9 bases are a match to TRBD1. Germline lookup yields CDR1 MNHEY and CDR2 SVGAGI. The ends lost 2 bases at V and 3 bases at J; junction bases unmatched: 1. CDR3 length equals 14 residues. CDR3 in amino acids: CASSYRQGDTEAFF. The CDR3 DNA is TGTGCCAGCAGTTACCGACAGGGGGACACTGAAGCTTTCTTT.

A few counts support this clonotype. This chain connects TRBV9 to TRBJ1-2; the D gene is possibly TRBD1 (6 bases). The CDR3 contains 15 residues. Germline CDR1 reads SGDLS; CDR2 reads YYNGEE. Trimming cost V 0 bases and J 4 bases, with 13 bases left between them. The CDR3, as DNA: TGTGCCAGCAGCGTAGAAACAGGGAAGGGCTATGGCTACACCTTC. Translating it yields CASSVETGKGYGYTF.

This clonotype was seen ten or more times. The rearrangement joins TRBV13 to TRBJ2-7; unclear D gene. The CDR3 consists of 14 residues. Trimming took 0 bases from V and 0 from J, leaving 6 bases between them. Germline lookup yields CDR1 PRHDT and CDR2 FYEKMQ (reference sequence). CDR3 coding DNA: TGTGCCAGCAGCTTAGGCCCCTCCTCCTACGAGCAGTACTTC. Its translation: CASSLGPSSYEQYF.

This clonotype was found many times. V and J are TRBV7-9 and TRBJ2-7; D may be TRBD2 (6 bases). This CDR3 region has 13 residues. The germline V gene encodes CDR1 SEHNR and CDR2 FQNEAQ (reference sequence). Trimming took 0 bases from V and 7 from J, leaving 10 bases between them. CDR3 DNA sequence: TGTGCCAGCAGCTTAGCCCAGGGAGGTGAGCAGTACTTC. Amino acid sequence: CASSLAQGGEQYF.

This chain links TRBV30 with TRBJ1-5; D gene uncertain. Looked up from germline, CDR1 is GTSNPN and CDR2 is SVGIG (reference sequence). The CDR3 totals 13 residues. V gave up 5 bases and J gave up 3 bases, with 11 bases separating them. The CDR3 DNA follows: TGTGCCTGGGCACTTGGGTCCAATCAGCCCCAGCATTTT. As protein: CAWALGSNQPQHF.

Only a few counts were recorded for this clonotype. CDR3 loop: CATSRDPKGVGEKLFF. The CDR3 DNA follows: TGTGCCACCAGCAGAGATCCGAAGGGGGTGGGCGAAAAACTGTTTTTT. This rearrangement joins TRBV15 to TRBJ1-4; possible D gene TRBD1, 6 bases. The CDR3 extends over 16 amino acids. Germline lookup yields CDR1 LNHNV and CDR2 YYDKDF (reference sequence). The V and J ends lost 0 bases and 8 bases respectively, with 16 bases between them.

This clonotype was counted at least ten times. The genes are TRBV10-3 and TRBJ1-3; possibly TRBD1 for D (6 bases). Trimming cost V 10 bases and J 4 bases, with 11 bases left between them. The germline V gene encodes CDR1 ENHRY and CDR2 SYGVKD. The CDR3 sequence is 12 residues long. The CDR3 region has the DNA TGTGCCAGCAGGGGTGCGGGAAACACCATATATTTT. This gives the protein CASRGAGNTIYF.

Many counts were recorded for this clonotype. The gene calls are TRBV5-1 and TRBJ2-1; D is possibly TRBD2 (6 bases). Trimming cost V 0 bases and J 4 bases, with 14 bases left between them. CDR3 length equals 16 residues. The germline CDR1 and CDR2 sequences are SGHRS and YFSETQ. The DNA for the CDR3 is TGCGCCAGCAGCTTGGGTGCCGGGAGCATTTACAATGAGCAGTTCTTC. Its protein product is CASSLGAGSIYNEQFF.

This clonotype was seen ten or more times. V is TRBV7-6 and J is TRBJ2-1; D remains unclear. CDR1 and CDR2 (germline): SGHVS, FNYEAQ. Trimming removed 0 bases from V and 7 bases from J, with 10 bases in between. CDR3 length: 14 amino acids. The CDR3 loop reads CASSLARSFNEQFF. The CDR3 region has the DNA TGTGCCAGCAGCTTAGCAAGGAGTTTTAATGAGCAGTTCTTC.

The V gene is TRBV10-2, the J gene TRBJ2-3; 7 nucleotides match TRBD2. V lost 11 bases to trimming and J lost 2 bases; unmatched junction nucleotides: 10. Germline V gene lookup returns CDR1 WSHSY and CDR2 SAAADI. The CDR3 length is 14 residues. The DNA for the CDR3 is TGCGCCTATCGGGCTAGCGGTGACACAGATACGCAGTATTTT. Amino acid sequence: CAYRASGDTDTQYF.

This clonotype has a count of ten or more. The CDR3 loop reads CASSLNRGYNEQFF. CDR3 sequence (DNA): TGTGCCAGCAGCTTAAACAGGGGGTACAATGAGCAGTTCTTC. This chain uses TRBV11-2 with TRBJ2-1, with 8 positions matching TRBD1. V shed 2 bases, J shed 4 bases, and the junction held 1 base outside the gene matches. The CDR3 length is 14 residues. Germline-derived CDR1 and CDR2 are SGHAT and FQNNGV. The full variable domain, completed using reference TRBV11-2 and TRBJ2-1, is EAGVAQSPRYKIIEKRQSVAFWCNPISGHATLYWYQQILGQGPKLLIQFQNNGVVDDSQLPKDRFSAERLKGVDSTLKIQPAKLEDSAVYLCASSLNRGYNEQFFGPGTRLTVL.

The CDR3 is CASKLAGAKSDTQYF. CDR3 coding DNA: TGTGCCAGCAAGCTAGCGGGGGCTAAGTCAGATACGCAGTATTTT. This rearrangement joins TRBV27 to TRBJ2-1, with TRBD2 matching over 10 bases. TRBJ2-3 explains the end of the DNA better; the J call may be wrong. The CDR3 covers 15 residues. Germline lookup yields CDR1 MNHEY and CDR2 SMNVEV (reference sequence).

This clonotype was detected many times. The chain is built from TRBV27 and TRBJ1-2; 7 nucleotides match TRBD1. The CDR3 contains 12 residues. With V trimmed by 5 bases and J by 6 bases, 3 bases remained unmatched. The germline V gene encodes CDR1 MNHEY and CDR2 SMNVEV (reference sequence). The CDR3 loop is CASSDRAHGYTF. The CDR3 DNA reads TGTGCCAGCAGTGACAGGGCCCATGGCTACACCTTC.

There are a few counts of this clonotype. V usage is TRBV6-2 or TRBV6-3 and J usage is TRBJ2-7; TRBD2 agrees at 13 bases. Germline V lookup: CDR1 MNHEY, CDR2 SVGEGT. The CDR3 has 18 amino acids. The V gene end was trimmed by 6 bases and the J gene end by 0 bases; junction bases not matched to a gene: 11. The CDR3 DNA follows: TGTGCCAGCAGCCCCGGACTAGCGGGAGAGGGGCCCTCCTACGAGCAGTACTTC. Encoded protein: CASSPGLAGEGPSYEQYF.